These 27 T cell receptor beta chains came from one sample sequenced in a study of blood T cell repertoires in COVID-19. Generated by immunoSEQ multiplex PCR, the TCRdb table keeps only in-frame clones and is missing some. The table records about 230,000 clones, 83% of them present only once. The material sequenced was peripheral blood. All receptors derive from a man in his forties with active or convalescent COVID-19.

The V and J genes are TRBV7-2 and TRBJ1-1, with TRBD1 matching over 10 bases. This CDR3 is 15 amino acids long. Germline assignment: CDR1 SGHTA and CDR2 FQGNSA. After removal of 0 bases from V and 5 bases from J, the junction contained 3 bases not matched to a gene. This CDR3 is CASSLAPGQGTEAFF. In DNA, the CDR3 is TGTGCCAGCAGCTTAGCCCCGGGACAGGGGACTGAAGCTTTCTTT.

The chain is built from TRBV6-6 and TRBJ2-7; the match to TRBD2 covers 13 bases. Germline V lookup: CDR1 MNHNY, CDR2 SVGAGI (reference sequence). The CDR3 runs 17 residues. V lost 5 bases to trimming and J lost 1 base; unmatched junction nucleotides: 8. CDR3 DNA sequence: TGTGCCAGCAGTCCAACTAGCGGGAGGGCCGCATCCTACGAGCAGTACTTC. Residues: CASSPTSGRAASYEQYF.

J is TRBJ2-3 and V is TRBV2, with no clear D. Looked up from germline, CDR1 is SNHLY and CDR2 is FYNNEI. V lost 8 bases and J 3 bases, leaving 12 bases between the germline ends. The CDR3 extends over 13 amino acids. CDR3 coding DNA: TGTGCCAGCGAACGAGGTTTTACAGATACGCAGTATTTT. Translation: CASERGFTDTQYF.

V and J are TRBV10-3 and TRBJ1-2; possibly TRBD1 for D (5 bases). The germline V and J ends were trimmed by 0 bases and 4 bases, with 21 bases remaining between them. CDR1 ENHRY and CDR2 SYGVKD come from the germline V gene. The CDR3 runs 18 residues. The CDR3 nucleotides read TGTGCCATCAGTGAGTCGAACCCAGGGTTGGTTCGGAGCTATGGCTACACCTTC. It encodes CAISESNPGLVRSYGYTF.

CDR3 DNA: TGTGCCTGGAGACAGGGGATTAATTCACCCCTCCACTTT. Residues: CAWRQGINSPLHF. The chain employs TRBV30 and TRBJ1-6; TRBD1 aligns across 7 bases. J lost 6 bases, V lost 3 bases, and 2 bases had no gene match. Germline CDR1 reads GTSNPN; CDR2 reads SVGIG (reference sequence). The CDR3 is 13 residues long. The variable domain in full, with the rest retrieved from reference TRBV30 and TRBJ1-6, is SQTIHQWPATLVQPVGSPLSLECTVEGTSNPNLYWYRQAAGRGLQLLFYSVGIGQISSEVPQNLSASRPQDRQFILSSKKLLLSDSGFYLCAWRQGINSPLHFGNGTRLTVT.

The chain combines TRBV6-5 with TRBJ1-2, with TRBD1 matching over 9 bases. V shed 6 bases and J 4 bases; nucleotides not matched to a gene: 6. The germline V gene has CDR1 MNHEY and CDR2 SVGAGI. This CDR3 has 14 residues. CDR3 residues: CASREGQGIYGYTF. CDR3 bases: TGTGCCAGCAGGGAGGGACAGGGTATCTATGGCTACACCTTC.

The chain recombines TRBV7-9 with TRBJ2-3; maybe TRBD1 (7 bases). The CDR3 extends over 14 amino acids. The germline gives CDR1 SEHNR, CDR2 FQNEAQ (reference sequence). Trimming removed 5 bases at V and 3 bases at J, with 12 bases between. In nucleotides, the CDR3 is TGTGCCAGCAGCCTGCGGGACAGTACAGATACGCAGTATTTT. As protein: CASSLRDSTDTQYF. Together with reference TRBV7-9 and TRBJ2-3, the CDR3 gives the full variable domain: DTGVSQNPRHKITKRGQNVTFRCDPISEHNRLYWYRQTLGQGPEFLTYFQNEAQLEKSRLLSDRFSAERPKGSFSTLEIQRTEQGDSAMYLCASSLRDSTDTQYFGPGTRLTVL.

The rearrangement links TRBV3-1 (or the pseudogene TRBV3-2) to TRBJ2-5; 8 bases fit TRBD1. The CDR3 runs 15 residues. Trimming at V came to 4 bases and at J to 4 bases, leaving 8 bases not matched to a gene. From germline, CDR1 is LGHDT and CDR2 YNNKEL (reference sequence). The CDR3 is CASSRDRGWGETQYF. The CDR3 coding sequence is TGTGCCAGCAGCCGTGACAGGGGATGGGGAGAGACCCAGTACTTC.

This chain links TRBV6-5 with TRBJ2-7; D call uncertain. This CDR3 spans 12 amino acids. Trimming removed 5 bases at V and 0 bases at J, with 5 bases between. Germline V lookup: CDR1 MNHEY, CDR2 SVGAGI. The CDR3 loop is CASSTVSYEQYF. DNA for the CDR3: TGTGCCAGCAGTACAGTCTCCTACGAGCAGTACTTC.

V usage is TRBV6-2 or TRBV6-3 and J usage is TRBJ2-7; a weak D match, TRBD1 (6 bases). The germline V and J ends were trimmed by 10 bases and 2 bases, with 18 bases remaining between them. Germline lookup yields CDR1 MNHEY and CDR2 SVGEGT. The CDR3 is 14 residues long. The CDR3, as DNA: TGTGCCACCAGCTGGGTGGGGGCCGCCTACGAGCAGTACTTC. Protein sequence: CATSWVGAAYEQYF.

This chain links TRBV5-1 with TRBJ1-1, with D possibly matching TRBD1 (5 bases). V was cut by 7 bases and J by 1 base, with 14 bases left in between. This CDR3 region has 14 residues. Germline lookup yields CDR1 SGHRS and CDR2 YFSETQ. CDR3 DNA sequence: TGCGCCAGCCGTGTCGGCACAGGGAACACTGAAGCTTTCTTT. This sequence encodes CASRVGTGNTEAFF.

The table lists this clone with a count of one. The chain combines TRBV3-1 (or the pseudogene TRBV3-2) with TRBJ1-1, with 8 bases identical to TRBD1. CDR1 LGHDT and CDR2 YNNKEL come from the germline V gene (reference sequence). There are 16 residues in the CDR3. The V and J ends lost 1 base and 4 bases, in that order; junction bases with no gene match: 8. The CDR3 here is CASSQVYGQGGTEAFF. Here the CDR3 DNA reads TGTGCCAGCAGCCAAGTCTACGGACAGGGAGGCACTGAAGCTTTCTTT.

This clone was detected once. The DNA of the CDR3 is TGCAGCGTCCAGGGGGCATCCTTCGAAAAACTGTTTTTT. Protein: CSVQGASFEKLFF. The chain recombines TRBV29-1 with TRBJ1-4, with 8 bases identical to TRBD1. Trimming cost V 6 bases and J 8 bases; bases outside gene matches: 8. The CDR3 runs to 13 residues. Germline V CDR1 and CDR2: SQVTM, ANQGSEA. Together with reference TRBV29-1 and TRBJ1-4, the CDR3 gives the full variable domain: SAVISQKPSRDICQRGTSLTIQCQVDSQVTMMFWYRQQPGQSLTLIATANQGSEATYESGFVIDKFPISRPNLTFSTLTVSNMSPEDSSIYLCSVQGASFEKLFFGSGTQLSVL.

V gene TRBV18 combines with J gene TRBJ2-3; the match to TRBD2 covers 8 bases. The CDR3 runs to 17 residues. J was trimmed by 0 bases and V by 2 bases; bases with no gene match: 7. The germline V gene encodes CDR1 KGHSH and CDR2 LQKENI. The CDR3 nucleotides are TGTGCCAGCTCACCATTTGTACCTAGCGGGAGCACAGATACGCAGTATTTT. This translates into CASSPFVPSGSTDTQYF.

In this sample, this clone turned up once. This sequence joins TRBV6-2 or TRBV6-3 and TRBJ1-5; D ambiguous. Germline values: CDR1 MNHEY, CDR2 SVGEGT. The CDR3 length is 17 residues. Trimming removed 0 bases from V and 0 bases from J, with 12 bases in between. The DNA for the CDR3 is TGTGCCAGCAGTTACTCGGCACCTTATTATAGCAATCAGCCCCAGCATTTT. This sequence encodes CASSYSAPYYSNQPQHF.

V gene TRBV6-6 combines with J gene TRBJ1-2, with D possibly TRBD1 on 6 matching bases. This CDR3 spans 15 amino acids. Trimming took off 0 bases at V and 7 bases at J, with 15 bases between the two ends. Germline values: CDR1 MNHNY, CDR2 SVGAGI (reference sequence). The CDR3: CASSYSSGTMGGYTF. CDR3 nucleotides: TGTGCCAGCAGTTACTCGTCCGGGACAATGGGTGGCTACACCTTC.

This sequence joins TRBV6-5 and TRBJ2-3, with TRBD1 matching 9 bases. V trimming: 10 bases; J trimming: 3 bases; junction bases outside the gene matches: 8. Per germline, CDR1 MNHEY and CDR2 SVGAGI. The length of the CDR3 is 14 residues. The CDR3 DNA is TGTGCCAACCGGACAGGGGAGGGAACAGATACGCAGTATTTT. Protein product: CANRTGEGTDTQYF.

The rearrangement links TRBV19 to TRBJ2-7; 13 bases agree with TRBD2. Germline assignment: CDR1 LNHDA and CDR2 SQIVND (reference sequence). The ends lost 3 bases at V and 7 bases at J; junction bases unmatched: 3. The CDR3 is 14 amino acids. CDR3 nucleotides: TGTGCCAGTAGTATCGGGACTAGCGGGGAAGAGCAGTACTTC. Its translation is CASSIGTSGEEQYF.

V and J are TRBV5-1 and TRBJ1-2; weak D call: TRBD1 (5 bases). This CDR3 has 18 amino acids. Trimming removed 4 bases from V and 1 base from J, with 23 bases in between. Per germline, CDR1 SGHRS and CDR2 YFSETQ. The CDR3 DNA reads TGCGCCAGCAGCCTCCTCGGGGGGGGTTCTACTTATAACTATGGCTACACCTTC. It is translated as CASSLLGGGSTYNYGYTF.

This clone occurred once. V usage is TRBV30 and J usage is TRBJ1-4, with TRBD1 matching over 7 bases. The germline V gene has CDR1 GTSNPN and CDR2 SVGIG (reference sequence). This CDR3 contains 13 residues. V gave up 4 bases and J gave up 8 bases; unmatched junction bases: 7. The DNA for the CDR3 is TGTGCCTGGACCGGGACAGCACGAGAAAAACTGTTTTTT. Its protein product is CAWTGTAREKLFF.

The rearrangement joins TRBV19 to TRBJ2-6; TRBD1 might be the D (5 bases). Germline loops: CDR1 LNHDA, CDR2 SQIVND (reference sequence). Trimming shortened V by 7 bases and J by 3 bases, and 19 bases separated the two germline ends. The CDR3 is 17 amino acids. Here the CDR3 reads CASTPRAGIDGANVLTF. CDR3 DNA sequence: TGTGCCAGTACCCCCCGGGCAGGGATTGATGGGGCCAACGTCCTGACTTTC.

V gene TRBV7-2 combines with J gene TRBJ1-5, with D hard to call. Trimming took 4 bases from V and 5 from J, leaving 12 bases between them. CDR1 SGHTA and CDR2 FQGNSA come from the germline V gene. The CDR3 sequence is 14 residues long. The CDR3 here is CASSSGWRYQPQHF. The CDR3 DNA follows: TGTGCCAGCAGCTCCGGTTGGAGGTATCAGCCCCAGCATTTT.

The CDR3 sequence: CASTGTIGYEQYF. The CDR3 DNA reads as TGTGCCAGCACCGGGACTATAGGCTACGAGCAGTACTTC. V usage is TRBV6-5 and J usage is TRBJ2-7; TRBD2 aligns across 7 bases. The V gene end was trimmed by 7 bases and the J gene end by 3 bases; junction bases not matched to a gene: 6. Germline loops: CDR1 MNHEY, CDR2 SVGAGI. The CDR3 spans 13 residues.

The gene calls are TRBV5-6 and TRBJ2-5; the match to TRBD1 covers 8 bases. V shed 4 bases, J shed 3 bases, and the junction held 5 bases outside the gene matches. Per germline, CDR1 SGHDT and CDR2 YYEEEE. The CDR3 length is 14 residues. CDR3 sequence: CASSKDRAKETQYF. The CDR3 DNA sequence: TGTGCCAGCAGCAAGGACAGGGCCAAAGAGACCCAGTACTTC.

The chain links TRBV30 to TRBJ2-3; a weak D match, TRBD2 (5 bases). Trimming took off 1 base at V and 6 bases at J, with 11 bases between the two ends. Germline CDR1 GTSNPN, CDR2 SVGIG (reference sequence). The CDR3 covers 13 residues. As DNA, the CDR3 is TGTGCCTGGAGTGGAGGGTCCCCGGATACGCAGTATTTT. Translation: CAWSGGSPDTQYF.

This clone was detected only a few times. J is TRBJ2-7 and V is TRBV5-1, with D perhaps matching TRBD1 (5 bases). Germline CDR1 and CDR2: SGHRS and YFSETQ. The ends were cut back, 4 bases at V and 3 bases at J, with 20 bases in the middle. The CDR3 extends over 16 amino acids. The CDR3 sequence is CASSPFGHRGNYEQYF. The CDR3 DNA reads TGCGCCAGCAGCCCCTTCGGACACCGAGGAAACTACGAGCAGTACTTC. The full variable domain, rest sourced from reference TRBV5-1 and TRBJ2-7, is KAGVTQTPRYLIKTRGQQVTLSCSPISGHRSVSWYQQTPGQGLQFLFEYFSETQRNKGNFPGRFSGRQFSNSRSEMNVSTLELGDSALYLCASSPFGHRGNYEQYFGPGTRLTVT.

The chain has TRBV5-1 and TRBJ1-2, with a weak D call TRBD1 (5 bases). The CDR3 is 16 residues long. Trimming stripped 0 bases from V and 1 base from J, with 13 bases between. From germline, CDR1 is SGHRS and CDR2 YFSETQ. The CDR3 nucleotides read TGCGCCAGCAGCTTGGAGGGGACGGACTATAACTATGGCTACACCTTC. It translates to CASSLEGTDYNYGYTF.